Described below is a single T cell receptor (beta chain) sequence and its context. The CDR3 is 14 amino acids. Looked up from germline, CDR1 is KGHSH and CDR2 is LQKENI. Germline trimming cut 6 bases from V and 7 bases from J; bases unmatched to any gene: 6. This sample was taken from a study of Graves' ophthalmopathy and Graves' hyperthyroidism. Researchers took RNA transcripts and amplified TCR beta CDR3 regions from them. Following a first-round RT-PCR that used HTBI primers, a second-round multiplex PCR was carried out. TCRdb redid the calling of the multiplex PCR reads with MiXCR, one entry per CDR3 protein. The sample holds 200,000 to 300,000 distinct CDR3 sequences, around 45% seen once.

Material: peripheral blood. The chain carries TRBV18 and TRBJ1-5, with 10 bases lining up with TRBD1. This clonotype originated in an adult man with Graves' ophthalmopathy. CDR3 protein: CASSQGTGDQPQHF. CDR3 coding DNA: TGTGCCAGCTCCCAAGGGACAGGGGACCAGCCCCAGCATTTT.